A single sample is the source of the 3 T cell receptor beta chains below, sequenced in a study of PD-L1 blockade in urothelial cancer. The assay was immunoSEQ multiplex PCR, and TCRdb's table has in-frame clones only and misses some. There are approximately 71,000 clones in the sample; roughly 89% occur only once, and about 3.2% lies in the top ten. The starting material was PBMCs, obtained around atezolizumab (anti-PD-L1) treatment. The receptors derive from a man in his 60s with urothelial cancer.

V is TRBV6-5 and J is TRBJ1-2; 8 nucleotides match TRBD1. Per germline, CDR1 MNHEY and CDR2 SVGAGI. V gave up 5 bases and J gave up 8 bases; unmatched junction bases: 7. The CDR3 is 13 residues long. CDR3 in amino acids: CASSDQGAKGYTF. The DNA for the CDR3 is TGTGCCAGCAGTGATCAGGGGGCGAAAGGCTACACCTTC.

This chain links TRBV5-1 with TRBJ1-2, with a tentative D call TRBD1 (6 bases). Trimming shortened V by 4 bases and J by 3 bases, and 13 bases separated the two germline ends. This CDR3 region has 14 residues. Germline V gene lookup returns CDR1 SGHRS and CDR2 YFSETQ. Written as DNA, the CDR3 is TGCGCCAGCAGCCTAGACAGGCCGGACTATGGCTACACCTTC. Its protein product is CASSLDRPDYGYTF.

This chain links TRBV10-2 with TRBJ1-2; D remains ambiguous. This CDR3 is 13 amino acids long. V was pared by 4 bases and J by 1 base, with 7 bases between. The germline V gene has CDR1 WSHSY and CDR2 SAAADI. CDR3 protein: CASSVFRNYGYTF. CDR3 DNA: TGCGCCAGCAGTGTCTTCCGTAACTATGGCTACACCTTC.